Following are 18 T cell receptor beta chains from one sample sequenced in a study of breast tumors, draining lymph nodes, adjacent tissues. TCRdb reprocessed the multiplex PCR reads via MiXCR and lists one record per CDR3 protein. The sample has some 170,000 distinct CDR3 sequences, roughly 35% seen once. The lymph nodes were axillary draining lymph nodes from breast cancer patients. Sequenced material: axillary lymph node tissue. These receptors all come from a female donor with breast cancer. Some clones in this sample may be carry-over from other donors' samples.

This clonotype was found many times. J is TRBJ2-1 and V is TRBV7-9; 15 bases fit TRBD2. The CDR3 is made up of 17 amino acids. With 5 bases clipped from V and 6 bases from J, the junction kept 8 bases outside the gene matches. Germline CDR1 SEHNR, CDR2 FQNEAQ (reference sequence). CDR3 sequence: CASSRGLAGGGGNEQFF. CDR3 nucleotide sequence: TGTGCCAGCAGCAGGGGACTAGCGGGAGGAGGTGGCAATGAGCAGTTCTTC.

This clonotype showed up many times. V usage is TRBV20-1 and J usage is TRBJ1-5; 7 nucleotides align to TRBD1. Germline CDR1 is DFQATT and CDR2 is SNEGSKA (reference sequence). The trim removed 4 bases at V and 0 bases at J, leaving 3 bases unmatched. This CDR3 has 14 residues. The CDR3 coding sequence is TGCAGTGCTAAAAACAGGGGTAGCAATCAGCCCCAGCATTTT. It encodes CSAKNRGSNQPQHF.

This clonotype showed up many times. The V and J genes are TRBV5-4 and TRBJ2-7; D possibly corresponds to TRBD1 (6 bases). CDR3 length equals 14 residues. Trimming shortened V by 4 bases and J by 5 bases, and 16 bases separated the two germline ends. In germline, CDR1 is SGHNT, CDR2 YYREEE (reference sequence). In nucleotides, the CDR3 is TGTGCCAGCAGCGCCGAGGGGGTTCGCAACGAGCAGTACTTC. Its translation is CASSAEGVRNEQYF.

The chain employs TRBV5-4 and TRBJ1-1; perhaps TRBD1 as D (5 bases). The V end lost 4 bases, the J end lost 10 bases, and 17 bases lay between the germline ends. The CDR3 is 13 amino acids. CDR1 and CDR2 (germline): SGHNT, YYREEE (reference sequence). CDR3 DNA: TGTGCCAGCAGCGCCGGGACGTCGAGAGGAGCTTTCTTT. This gives the protein CASSAGTSRGAFF. Together with reference TRBV5-4 and TRBJ1-1, the CDR3 gives the full variable domain: ETGVTQSPTHLIKTRGQQVTLRCSSQSGHNTVSWYQQALGQGPQFIFQYYREEENGRGNFPPRFSGLQFPNYSSELNVNALELDDSALYLCASSAGTSRGAFFGQGTRLTVV.

The chain carries TRBV20-1 and TRBJ2-7; the D gene is possibly TRBD2 (7 bases). V lost 6 bases to trimming and J lost 3 bases, with 18 bases between them. Per the germline V gene, CDR1 is DFQATT and CDR2 is SNEGSKA (reference sequence). The CDR3 covers 14 residues. The CDR3 nucleotides are TGCAGTGCCAGCGGCGGGGGCGGAGTCTACGAGCAGTACTTC. Residues: CSASGGGGVYEQYF.

A remark on this clonotype: A much larger clone is a single base away; this may be a read error. The chain links TRBV12-3 or TRBV12-4 to TRBJ2-2; no clear D gene. Trimming pared 7 bases from V and 1 base from J, leaving 10 bases between. The CDR3 is made up of 14 amino acids. CDR3 coding DNA: TGTGCCAGCACCTTCGGGTTGAACACCGGGGAGCTGTTTTTT. It translates to CASTFGLNTGELFF.

Comments on this clonotype: Relative to the germline gene, one junction end is altered; a read error may explain this. The rearrangement uses TRBV4-2 and TRBJ1-5, with TRBD1 identical over 7 bases. The CDR3 sequence is 15 residues long. Germline V lookup: CDR1 LGHNA, CDR2 YNFKEQ. The CDR3 sequence: CASSQGTDSNRPQHF. The CDR3 DNA reads TGTGCCAGCAGCCAGGGGACAGACAGCAATCGGCCCCAGCATTTT.

This clonotype was picked up many times. The chain couples TRBV5-8 to TRBJ1-2, with TRBD1 as a possible D gene (5 bases). Between the trimmed V and J ends, which lost 5 bases and 7 bases, there was a span of 18 bases. CDR1 and CDR2 from the germline V gene are SGHTS and YDEGEE. The length of the CDR3 is 14 residues. CDR3 DNA: TGTGCCAGCAGGCAACGGGGCGGTCAGGGTGGCTACACCTTC. It is translated as CASRQRGGQGGYTF.

Note on this clonotype: This clone may be a read error of a much larger clone one base away. The chain is built from TRBV10-2 and TRBJ2-4, with 11 bases that match TRBD2. The CDR3 runs to 15 residues. Looked up from germline, CDR1 is WSHSY and CDR2 is SAAADI. In nucleotides, the CDR3 is TGCGCCAGCAGTGAGGGGGCTAGCGGGGGGAACATTCGGTACTTC. This encodes CASSEGASGGNIRYF.

This clonotype has a count of ten or more. The V gene is TRBV12-3 or TRBV12-4, the J gene TRBJ2-7, with 12 bases fitting TRBD1. Trimming took 6 bases from V and 5 from J; bases not matched to a gene: 2. The CDR3 is made up of 13 amino acids. CDR3: CASRGTGGHEQYF. CDR3 nucleotides: TGTGCCAGCAGAGGGACAGGGGGCCACGAGCAGTACTTC.

This clonotype has at least ten counts. The CDR3: CSAWWSGQGAPYEQYF. The CDR3 DNA follows: TGCAGTGCCTGGTGGAGCGGACAGGGAGCTCCCTACGAGCAGTACTTC. The chain links TRBV20-1 to TRBJ2-7, with 8 bases matching TRBD1. Germline V gives CDR1 DFQATT, CDR2 SNEGSKA (reference sequence). The ends lost 6 bases at V and 2 bases at J; junction bases unmatched: 15. This CDR3 contains 16 residues.

This clonotype has a count of ten or more. This chain joins TRBV7-9 and TRBJ2-2; 8 bases align to TRBD2. In germline, CDR1 is SEHNR, CDR2 FQNEAQ (reference sequence). V dropped 2 bases and J dropped 5; count of bases not matched to a gene: 1. This CDR3 comprises 14 residues. For the CDR3, the DNA is TGTGCCAGCAGCTTATTAGCGGGGACCGGGGAGCTGTTTTTT. Translating it yields CASSLLAGTGELFF. Combining the CDR3 with reference TRBV7-9 and TRBJ2-2 gives the whole variable domain DTGVSQNPRHKITKRGQNVTFRCDPISEHNRLYWYRQTLGQGPEFLTYFQNEAQLEKSRLLSDRFSAERPKGSFSTLEIQRTEQGDSAMYLCASSLLAGTGELFFGEGSRLTVL.

This clonotype was seen at least ten times. Germline is not matched at one junction end, which may reflect a read error. The genes are TRBV9 and TRBJ2-5; maybe TRBD2 (5 bases). CDR3 length equals 14 residues. Looked up from germline, CDR1 is SGDLS and CDR2 is YYNGEE. The CDR3: CASSKDTPWETQSF. The DNA of the CDR3 is TGTGCCAGCAGCAAGGATACTCCGTGGGAGACCCAGTCCTTC.

This clonotype was detected ten times or more. The chain carries TRBV4-3 and TRBJ2-1; 9 nucleotides line up with TRBD2. CDR3 length: 14 residues. CDR1 is LGHNA, CDR2 YSLEER, per germline. J lost 8 bases, V lost 4 bases, and 6 bases had no gene match. This CDR3 reads CASSRGLAGDEQFF. The CDR3, as DNA: TGCGCCAGCAGCCGGGGACTAGCTGGGGATGAGCAGTTCTTC.

The genes are TRBV20-1 and TRBJ2-5; 7 bases fit TRBD1. Losses at the gene ends were 6 bases for V and 3 bases for J; bases not matched to a gene: 13. This CDR3 contains 15 residues. The germline V gene has CDR1 DFQATT and CDR2 SNEGSKA (reference sequence). Here the CDR3 reads CSALGRGTVEETQYF. DNA for the CDR3: TGCAGTGCCTTAGGTAGGGGGACAGTTGAAGAGACCCAGTACTTC.

This clonotype was observed a few times. This chain joins TRBV6-6 and TRBJ1-1, with D possibly being TRBD1 (6 bases). The CDR3 is 15 amino acids. V was cut by 7 bases and J by 1 base, with 16 bases left in between. The germline V gene has CDR1 MNHNY and CDR2 SVGAGI (reference sequence). The CDR3 region is CASTQRGRENTEAFF. The CDR3 nucleotides read TGTGCCAGCACCCAGCGGGGGCGAGAGAACACTGAAGCTTTCTTT.

This clonotype was recorded many times. The V gene is TRBV20-1, the J gene TRBJ2-3, with D unclear. The germline V gene encodes CDR1 DFQATT and CDR2 SNEGSKA (reference sequence). Deletions cut 3 bases from V and 2 bases from J, with 6 bases between. The CDR3 length is 12 residues. CDR3 in amino acids: CSASAVTDTQYF. The CDR3 nucleotides read TGCAGTGCTAGCGCCGTCACAGATACGCAGTATTTT.

The rearrangement uses TRBV7-3 and TRBJ1-1, with D possibly matching TRBD1 (6 bases). The CDR3 loop spans 13 amino acids. In germline, CDR1 is SGHTA, CDR2 FQGTGA. Trimming pared 5 bases from V and 5 bases from J, leaving 12 bases between. CDR3 DNA: TGTGCCAGCAGCCTTTCAGGGGATACTGAAGCTTTCTTT. As protein: CASSLSGDTEAFF. Using reference TRBV7-3 and TRBJ1-1 for the parts outside the CDR3, the full variable domain is GAGVSQTPSNKVTEKGKYVELRCDPISGHTALYWYRQSLGQGPEFLIYFQGTGAADDSGLPNDRFFAVRPEGSVSTLKIQRTERGDSAVYLCASSLSGDTEAFFGQGTRLTVV.